These T cell receptor beta chains were read from a single sample in a study of T cell responses to AZD1222 COVID-19 vaccine. TCRdb's copy holds only in-frame clones and misses some; the assay was immunoSEQ multiplex PCR. This sample has around 150,000 clones, with approximately 90% found just once. The sample was peripheral blood, taken on day 0 of MenACWY control vaccination. The receptors stem from an adult in good health. CDR3s include the opening cysteine and the closing phenylalanine or tryptophan. A D gene is named only where the DNA matches it firmly. The size field is filled for only some rows; it gives once, few, many or a size class.

v_call	clone_size	d_call	j_call	cdr3_nt	cdr3_aa
TRBV5-5	NA	TRBD1	TRBJ1-5	TGTGCCAGCAGCCAGGGACAGACCAATCAGCCCCAGCATTTT	CASSQGQTNQPQHF
TRBV4-1	few	TRBD2	TRBJ2-3	TGCGCCAGCAGCCAAGATGACAGCGGGGTTAGCTGGACGCAGTATTTT	CASSQDDSGVSWTQYF
TRBV28	few	NA	TRBJ1-2	TGTGCCAGCAGTCTCCCCCAATATTCCGGTTACACCTTC	CASSLPQYSGYTF
TRBV13	NA	NA	TRBJ2-1	TGTGCCAGCAGCTTAGATGGGGATACTGAGCAGTTCTTC	CASSLDGDTEQFF
TRBV7-8	NA	TRBD1	TRBJ1-2	TGTGCCAGCAGCTTAGACGGCAGGGGGAACTATGGCTACACCTTC	CASSLDGRGNYGYTF
TRBV4-3	NA	TRBD2	TRBJ2-1	TGCGCCAGCAGCCACACCGGGACTAGCGGGAGCTCCTACAATGAGCAGTTCTTC	CASSHTGTSGSSYNEQFF
TRBV28	NA	NA	TRBJ1-6	TGTGCCAGTCTCGGGGGCGGGAATTCACCCCTCCACTTT	CASLGGGNSPLHF
TRBV5-1	NA	NA	TRBJ2-7	TGCGCCAGCAGCTTGGCGGGCAACTACGAGCAGTACTTC	CASSLAGNYEQYF
TRBV28	NA	NA	TRBJ2-5	TGTGCCAGCAGTTTAAGGGCAGAGACCCAGTACTTC	CASSLRAETQYF
TRBV19	once	NA	TRBJ2-2	TGTGCCACCTCCAGGGGAGGGAACACCGGGGAGCTGTTTTTT	CATSRGGNTGELFF
TRBV3-1/TRBV3-2	NA	NA	TRBJ1-3	TGTGCCAGCAGCCAAGAATCGTATTGGGGAGGAAACACCATATATTTT	CASSQESYWGGNTIYF
TRBV4-2	NA	NA	TRBJ1-6	TGTGCCAGCAGCCAAGATTGGGGAACCTATAATTCACCCCTCCACTTT	CASSQDWGTYNSPLHF
TRBV12-5	NA	NA	TRBJ1-5	TGTGCTAGTGCCCCTAGCAATCAGCCCCAGCATTTT	CASAPSNQPQHF
TRBV4-3	NA	NA	TRBJ1-1	TGCGCCAGCAGCCACAACCTTAACACGGGTGAAGCTTTCTTT	CASSHNLNTGEAFF
TRBV7-9	NA	NA	TRBJ1-4	TGTGCCAGCAGCCGTCGGACAGCAACTAATGAAAAACTGTTTTTT	CASSRRTATNEKLFF
TRBV6-2/TRBV6-3	NA	NA	TRBJ2-3	TGTGCCAGCAGTTACGCAGATACGCAGTATTTT	CASSYADTQYF
TRBV2	NA	NA	TRBJ1-4	TGTGCCAGCAGTGAAAGGACCGATAATGAAAAACTGTTTTTT	CASSERTDNEKLFF
TRBV28	NA	TRBD1	TRBJ2-4	TGTGCCAGCACCGGGACAGGAGGCGTGGACATTCAGTACTTC	CASTGTGGVDIQYF
TRBV7-8	NA	TRBD2	TRBJ2-3	TGTGCCAGCAGCTACGGACTAGCGGGAGGGCTCCGGGATACGCAGTATTTT	CASSYGLAGGLRDTQYF
TRBV24-1	once	TRBD2	TRBJ2-5	TGTGCCACCACGGCGGTAGGCCCCGGGGGGGAGACCCAGTACTTC	CATTAVGPGGETQYF
TRBV6-5	NA	TRBD2	TRBJ2-7	TGTGCCAGCATAGCTAGCGGGGGCTACGAGCAGTACTTC	CASIASGGYEQYF
TRBV15	NA	NA	TRBJ1-1	TGTGCCACCAGCAGAGACAGCAAAGCTTTCTTT	CATSRDSKAFF
TRBV7-2	NA	NA	TRBJ1-2	TGTGCCAGCAGCTTTCTCCAGGGGTCTAACTATGGCTACACCTTC	CASSFLQGSNYGYTF
TRBV18	NA	NA	TRBJ2-7	TGTGCCAGCTCACCCAACAGGGCCCCCCTCGAGCAGTACTTC	CASSPNRAPLEQYF
TRBV11-2	NA	TRBD1	TRBJ2-7	TGTGCCAGCAGCTCAACGCGGACAGGGGCCGAGCAGTACTTC	CASSSTRTGAEQYF
TRBV6-5	few	NA	TRBJ1-1	TGTGCCAGCAGCTACGGACGGCCCACTGAAGCTTTCTTT	CASSYGRPTEAFF
TRBV5-4	NA	TRBD1	TRBJ1-6	TGTGCCACCGGACCGGGACAGTTTAATTCACCCCTCCACTTT	CATGPGQFNSPLHF
TRBV6-2/TRBV6-3	NA	NA	TRBJ1-1	TGTGCCAGCAGCCGCCGGGGAATGAACACTGAAGCTTTCTTT	CASSRRGMNTEAFF
TRBV19	NA	TRBD1	TRBJ2-7	TGTGCCAGTAGTATACTCCCCGGACAGGGATACGAGCAGTACTTC	CASSILPGQGYEQYF
TRBV27	NA	TRBD1	TRBJ1-4	TGTGCCAGCAGTTTATTGGCCCCTGACAGGGGGGATGAAAAACTGTTTTTT	CASSLLAPDRGDEKLFF
TRBV7-9	NA	NA	TRBJ2-6	TGTGCCAGCAGCCCCTCGGCTCACGGCTCTGGGGCCAACGTCCTGACTTTC	CASSPSAHGSGANVLTF
TRBV28	NA	NA	TRBJ2-7	TGTGCCAGCAGAACAGGACCTTCCTACGAGCAGTACTTC	CASRTGPSYEQYF
TRBV7-3	NA	TRBD2	TRBJ2-1	TGTGCCAGCAGCCGGACTAGCGGGGTGAATGAGCAGTTCTTC	CASSRTSGVNEQFF
TRBV4-3	NA	NA	TRBJ2-3	TGCGCCAGCAGCCATTCCTCGGGACGGACTAGCACAGATACGCAGTATTTT	CASSHSSGRTSTDTQYF
TRBV27	many	NA	TRBJ1-1	TGTGCCAGCAGTTTACAGCAGGGAGGGTACACTGAAGCTTTCTTT	CASSLQQGGYTEAFF
TRBV6-5	NA	NA	TRBJ2-5	TGTGCCAGCAGTTACGCTGGGGAAGAGACCCAGTACTTC	CASSYAGEETQYF
TRBV12-3/TRBV12-4	NA	NA	TRBJ1-2	TGTGCCAGCAGTTTATGGACCTATGGCTACACCTTC	CASSLWTYGYTF
TRBV7-8	NA	TRBD2	TRBJ2-3	TGTGCCAGCAGCCGAGGACTAGCGGTCACAGATACGCAGTATTTT	CASSRGLAVTDTQYF
TRBV3-1/TRBV3-2	NA	NA	TRBJ2-7	TGTGCCAGCAGCCATTTTACACCAACCTACGAGCAGTACTTC	CASSHFTPTYEQYF
TRBV28	NA	NA	TRBJ2-7	TGTGCCAGCAGTTTATCGGGGCGCGGGGTATACGAGCAGTACTTC	CASSLSGRGVYEQYF
TRBV2	NA	NA	TRBJ2-1	TGTGCCAGCAGTGGCTCATACAATGAGCAGTTCTTC	CASSGSYNEQFF
TRBV4-1	NA	TRBD1	TRBJ2-7	TGCGCCAGCAGCCAAGCGGACAGGGGTTCATCCGGAGGCGAGCAGTACTTC	CASSQADRGSSGGEQYF